These 18 T cell receptor beta chains originate from one sample sequenced in a study of blood T cell repertoires in COVID-19 (TCRdb year 2020). The library relied on the immunoSEQ multiplex PCR assay. This is the immuneACCESS table as TCRdb keeps it, with only in-frame sequences that have V and J called. A part of the clones is gone; compared with another copy, unresolved V genes explain less than half, and the rest is unexplained. The sample profile shows tens of thousands of clones; approximately 84% of them were found once. The ten largest clones take up nearly 25% of the sample. Sequenced material: peripheral blood. The receptors shown here come from a man at least 80 years old with active or convalescent COVID-19.

This clone was picked up a small number of times. This rearrangement joins TRBV19 to TRBJ2-2, with TRBD2 matching 7 bases. Germline CDR1 LNHDA, CDR2 SQIVND (reference sequence). This CDR3 is built from 16 residues. Trimming at V came to 7 bases and at J to 6 bases, leaving 14 bases not matched to a gene. Here the CDR3 DNA reads TGTGCCAGTACCCGGGGAGCGGGGAGAGGCGCCGGGGAGCTGTTTTTT. Protein product: CASTRGAGRGAGELFF.

This chain uses TRBV7-8 with TRBJ2-1; tentative D call: TRBD1 (6 bases). The V end was cut by 4 bases, the J end by 9 bases, with 13 bases between. The germline CDR1 and CDR2 sequences are SGHVS and FQNEAQ. CDR3 length: 13 residues. CDR3 loop: CASSSSRGGEQFF. The CDR3 DNA is TGTGCCAGCAGCTCGTCCAGGGGTGGTGAGCAGTTCTTC.

A single count supports this clone. This chain connects TRBV6-5 to TRBJ1-1; a possible D gene is TRBD1 (5 bases). Germline V gene data show CDR1 as MNHEY and CDR2 as SVGAGI. The CDR3 is 15 amino acids. V was cut by 6 bases and J by 3 bases, with 17 bases left in between. Here the CDR3 reads CASSSPARGDTEAFF. CDR3 sequence (DNA): TGTGCCAGCAGCTCCCCTGCGCGGGGGGACACTGAAGCTTTCTTT.

V usage is TRBV6-5 and J usage is TRBJ1-1; D is unclear. The CDR3 runs to 13 residues. The germline gives CDR1 MNHEY, CDR2 SVGAGI. Trimming took 2 bases from V and 5 from J, leaving 9 bases between them. Here the CDR3 DNA reads TGTGCCAGCAGTTACGGGAGTCGAACTGAAGCTTTCTTT. It is translated as CASSYGSRTEAFF.

In its sample, this clone was seen a few times. The genes are TRBV4-1 and TRBJ2-7; TRBD1 aligns across 7 bases. This CDR3 contains 18 residues. Germline loops: CDR1 MGHRA, CDR2 YSYEKL. V shed 0 bases and J 2 bases; nucleotides not matched to a gene: 13. The CDR3 DNA sequence: TGCGCCAGCAGCCAAGAGCCGCCGGGACAGACAACCCCCTACGAGCAGTACTTC. Protein sequence: CASSQEPPGQTTPYEQYF.

The rearrangement links TRBV2 to TRBJ2-7; D call uncertain. The CDR3 is 12 residues long. The V gene lost 3 bases and the J gene lost 4 bases, with 7 bases spanning the gap. CDR1 SNHLY and CDR2 FYNNEI come from the germline V gene. The chain's CDR3 is CASSDNSYEQYF. CDR3 bases: TGTGCCAGCAGTGACAACAGTTACGAGCAGTACTTC.

Only a few counts were recorded for this clone. The V and J genes are TRBV6-6 and TRBJ1-3; weak D call: TRBD1 (5 bases). The CDR3 is made up of 14 amino acids. Trimming cost V 6 bases and J 0 bases, with 9 bases left between them. Per the germline V gene, CDR1 is MNHNY and CDR2 is SVGAGI (reference sequence). The CDR3 nucleotides are TGTGCCAGCAGCTCGGGGGGCTCTGGAAACACCATATATTTT. Protein sequence: CASSSGGSGNTIYF.

CDR3 in amino acids: CASSFGTGVREAFF. In nucleotides, the CDR3 is TGTGCCAGCAGCTTTGGGACAGGGGTGCGTGAAGCTTTCTTT. The rearrangement uses TRBV7-9 and TRBJ1-1; 10 bases agree with TRBD1. V was pared by 3 bases and J by 7 bases, with 5 bases of the junction left unmatched. This CDR3 contains 14 residues. CDR1 and CDR2 (germline): SEHNR, FQNEAQ (reference sequence).

J is TRBJ1-3 and V is TRBV19; the D is unclear. Between the trimmed V and J ends, which lost 5 bases and 0 bases, there was a span of 11 bases. CDR1 and CDR2 from the germline V gene are LNHDA and SQIVND (reference sequence). This CDR3 has 15 residues. CDR3 DNA: TGTGCCAGTAGTCATGGACTGTTCTCTGGAAACACCATATATTTT. It encodes CASSHGLFSGNTIYF.

This clone was counted once. V is TRBV18 and J is TRBJ1-4, with D possibly matching TRBD1 (6 bases). V was shortened by 3 bases and J by 8 bases, with 19 bases between the two germline ends. Germline values: CDR1 KGHSH, CDR2 LQKENI. The CDR3 extends over 16 amino acids. The CDR3 loop reads CASSPRQTGLWEKLFF. The CDR3, as DNA: TGTGCCAGCTCACCTCGTCAGACAGGACTTTGGGAAAAACTGTTTTTT.

The gene calls are TRBV6-5 and TRBJ1-1, with D unresolved. Germline values: CDR1 MNHEY, CDR2 SVGAGI. The CDR3 contains 13 residues. V was trimmed by 10 bases and J by 7 bases, leaving 19 bases between them. As DNA, the CDR3 is TGTGCCATCAATCCCGAGAAAACGAATGAAGCTTTCTTT. It encodes CAINPEKTNEAFF.

The J gene is TRBJ2-5, the V gene TRBV5-5; 7 positions match TRBD2. Germline CDR1 SGHKS, CDR2 YYEKEE (reference sequence). V was pared by 0 bases and J by 5 bases, with 4 bases of the junction left unmatched. The CDR3 spans 14 residues. The CDR3 DNA sequence: TGTGCCAGCAGCTTGGGCGGGGGTCCCGAGACCCAGTACTTC. It specifies CASSLGGGPETQYF.

J is TRBJ1-4 and V is TRBV29-1; D possibly corresponds to TRBD1 (6 bases). Between the trimmed V and J ends, which lost 7 bases and 1 base, there was a span of 10 bases. Germline-derived CDR1 and CDR2 are SQVTM and ANQGSEA. The CDR3 has 13 residues. This CDR3 is CSASRGTNEKLFF. The CDR3 DNA follows: TGCAGCGCCTCCAGGGGAACTAATGAAAAACTGTTTTTT.

The V call is TRBV2, the J call TRBJ2-3; no definite D call. The germline V gene has CDR1 SNHLY and CDR2 FYNNEI. The V and J ends lost 6 bases and 4 bases respectively, with 14 bases between them. The CDR3 has 14 amino acids. The CDR3 sequence is CASRLGPNADTQYF. The CDR3 DNA sequence: TGTGCCAGCAGACTGGGCCCTAATGCAGATACGCAGTATTTT.

The chain recombines TRBV3-1 (or the pseudogene TRBV3-2) with TRBJ2-1, with 7 bases that match TRBD2. Germline CDR1 and CDR2: LGHDT and YNNKEL (reference sequence). The CDR3 consists of 18 residues. The V gene end was trimmed by 4 bases and the J gene end by 4 bases; junction bases not matched to a gene: 16. The CDR3 protein is CASSRNAKGRGTYNEQFF. The DNA of the CDR3 is TGTGCCAGCAGCCGCAACGCCAAGGGGCGGGGGACGTACAATGAGCAGTTCTTC.

The chain employs TRBV19 and TRBJ2-1, with D hard to call. Per the germline V gene, CDR1 is LNHDA and CDR2 is SQIVND (reference sequence). This CDR3 contains 13 residues. The V gene lost 6 bases and the J gene lost 0 bases, with 6 bases spanning the gap. The CDR3 region is CASRRSSYNEQFF. The CDR3 region has the DNA TGTGCCAGTAGACGGAGCTCCTACAATGAGCAGTTCTTC.

V gene TRBV12-3 or TRBV12-4 combines with J gene TRBJ1-2, with a tentative D call TRBD1 (5 bases). Trimming cost V 6 bases and J 1 base, with 9 bases left between them. CDR3 size: 13 residues. The chain's CDR3 is CASSRQGNYGYTF. CDR3 bases: TGTGCCAGCAGCCGGCAGGGTAACTATGGCTACACCTTC.

V gene TRBV27 combines with J gene TRBJ1-6; D gene uncertain. Trimming took 6 bases from V and 13 from J, leaving 22 bases between them. Germline V gene lookup returns CDR1 MNHEY and CDR2 SMNVEV (reference sequence). The CDR3 totals 15 residues. The CDR3 nucleotides are TGTGCCAGCAGGCCGCCGGGTACCCATTGGAGGCCCCTCCACTTT. This sequence encodes CASRPPGTHWRPLHF.